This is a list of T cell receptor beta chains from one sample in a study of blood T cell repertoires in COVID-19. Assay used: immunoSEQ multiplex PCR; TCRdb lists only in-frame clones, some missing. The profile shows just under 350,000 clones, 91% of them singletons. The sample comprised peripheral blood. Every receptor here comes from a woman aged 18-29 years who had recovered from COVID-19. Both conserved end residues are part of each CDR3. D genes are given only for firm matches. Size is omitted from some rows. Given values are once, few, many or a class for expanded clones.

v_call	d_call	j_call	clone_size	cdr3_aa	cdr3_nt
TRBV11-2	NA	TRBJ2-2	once	CASSPTSRGWETGELFF	TGTGCCAGCAGCCCGACTAGCAGGGGATGGGAGACCGGGGAGCTGTTTTTT
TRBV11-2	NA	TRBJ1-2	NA	CASSRDNSRGYTF	TGTGCCAGCAGCCGTGACAACTCTCGGGGCTACACCTTC
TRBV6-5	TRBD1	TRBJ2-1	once	CASSRGQFYNEQFF	TGTGCCAGCAGCCGGGGACAGTTCTACAATGAGCAGTTCTTC
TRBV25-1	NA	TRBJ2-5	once	CASSEVGRGDETQYF	TGTGCCAGCAGTGAAGTCGGCAGGGGAGACGAGACCCAGTACTTC
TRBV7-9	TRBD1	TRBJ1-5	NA	CASSTGDSNQPQHF	TGTGCCAGCAGTACAGGGGATAGCAATCAGCCCCAGCATTTT
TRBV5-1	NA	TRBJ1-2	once	CASSLAGATNYGYTF	TGCGCCAGCAGCTTGGCCGGAGCAACGAACTATGGCTACACCTTC
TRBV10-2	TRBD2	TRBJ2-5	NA	CASSEPLLARQETQYF	TGCGCCAGCAGTGAGCCTCTACTAGCGAGGCAAGAGACCCAGTACTTC
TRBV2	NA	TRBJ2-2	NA	CASSVWQGNTGELFF	TGTGCCAGCAGTGTATGGCAGGGGAACACCGGGGAGCTGTTTTTT
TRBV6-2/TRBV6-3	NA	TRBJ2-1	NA	CASSFLTRFEKQFF	TGTGCCAGCAGTTTCTTGACTAGGTTTGAGAAGCAGTTCTTC
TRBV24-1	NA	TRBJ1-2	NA	CATSGPGVLGGYTF	TGTGCCACCAGTGGCCCAGGGGTATTGGGTGGCTACACCTTC
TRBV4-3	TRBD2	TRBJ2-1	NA	CASSQDFTSGRAGNEQFF	TGCGCCAGCAGCCAAGACTTCACTAGCGGGAGGGCCGGGAATGAGCAGTTCTTC
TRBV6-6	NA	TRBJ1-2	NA	CASSRPGTTGYGYTF	TGTGCCAGCAGTCGACCCGGGACAACAGGGTATGGCTACACCTTC
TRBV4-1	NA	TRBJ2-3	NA	CASSQDWPGPADTQYF	TGCGCCAGCAGCCAAGATTGGCCAGGGCCGGCAGATACGCAGTATTTT
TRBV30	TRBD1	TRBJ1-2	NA	CAWRLGTGVSF	TGTGCCTGGAGGCTTGGGACAGGGGTGTCCTTC
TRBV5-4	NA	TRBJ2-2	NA	CASSLRLGHFNTGELFF	TGTGCCAGCAGCTTGCGGTTGGGACACTTTAACACCGGGGAGCTGTTTTTT
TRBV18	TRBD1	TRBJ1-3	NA	CASSPRLEGASGNTIYF	TGTGCCAGCTCACCACGGTTGGAGGGGGCTTCTGGAAACACCATATATTTT
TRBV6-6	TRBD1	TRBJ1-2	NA	CASSYPTGYYGYTF	TGTGCCAGCAGTTATCCGACAGGGTACTATGGCTACACCTTC
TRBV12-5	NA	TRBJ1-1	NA	CASGLFSGREAFF	TGTGCTAGTGGTTTGTTCTCAGGGCGGGAAGCTTTCTTT
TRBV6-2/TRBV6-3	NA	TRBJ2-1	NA	CASSYPDRHNEQFF	TGTGCCAGCAGTTACCCTGACAGACACAATGAGCAGTTCTTC
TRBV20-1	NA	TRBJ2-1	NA	CSASYGGVEQFF	TGCAGTGCTAGTTACGGGGGAGTCGAGCAGTTCTTC
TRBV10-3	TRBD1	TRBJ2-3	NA	CAISEYRGTGDTQYF	TGTGCCATCAGTGAATACAGGGGGACGGGAGATACGCAGTATTTT
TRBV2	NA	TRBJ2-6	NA	CASSDRSGANVLTF	TGTGCCAGCAGTGACCGTTCTGGGGCCAACGTCCTGACTTTC
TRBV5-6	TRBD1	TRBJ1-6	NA	CASSSAPRGRSLHF	TGTGCCAGCAGCTCCGCCCCCAGGGGGCGATCCCTCCACTTT
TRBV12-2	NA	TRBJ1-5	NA	CASRLVGFGIQPQHF	NA
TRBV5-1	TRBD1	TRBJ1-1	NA	CASSLARAGGTEAFF	TGCGCCAGCAGCTTGGCCAGGGCAGGGGGCACTGAAGCTTTCTTT
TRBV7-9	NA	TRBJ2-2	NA	CATRVSGELFF	TGTGCTACTCGGGTATCCGGGGAGCTGTTTTTT
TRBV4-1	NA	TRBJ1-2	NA	CASSQDERIYGYTF	TGCGCCAGCAGCCAAGATGAGCGGATCTATGGCTACACCTTC
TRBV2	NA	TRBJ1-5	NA	CASSVSVSYHQPQHF	TGTGCCAGCAGTGTCAGTGTTAGCTACCATCAGCCCCAGCATTTT
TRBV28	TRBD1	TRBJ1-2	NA	CACDRAGYGYTF	TGTGCTTGCGACAGGGCGGGCTATGGCTACACCTTC
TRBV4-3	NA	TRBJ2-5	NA	CASSQDAGETQYF	TGCGCCAGCAGCCAAGATGCGGGGGAGACCCAGTACTTC
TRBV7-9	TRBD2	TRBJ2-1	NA	CASSIWTGGLVYNEQFF	TGTGCCAGCAGCATCTGGACCGGAGGACTAGTATACAATGAGCAGTTCTTC
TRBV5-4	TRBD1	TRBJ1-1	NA	CASSLGGTGRVTEAFF	TGTGCCAGCAGCTTGGGGGGGACAGGGAGGGTCACTGAAGCTTTCTTT
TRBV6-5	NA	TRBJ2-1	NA	CVSCPSLRDYNEQFF	TGTGTCAGCTGCCCCAGCCTGAGGGACTACAATGAGCAGTTCTTC
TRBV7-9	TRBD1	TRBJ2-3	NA	CASSPPGQGAGDTQYF	TGTGCCAGCAGCCCCCCCGGACAGGGGGCGGGGGATACGCAGTATTTT
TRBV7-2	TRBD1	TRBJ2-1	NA	CASSLMTGSYEQFF	TGTGCCAGCAGCCTTATGACAGGGAGTTATGAGCAGTTCTTC
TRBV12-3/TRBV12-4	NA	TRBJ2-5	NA	CASRSVQETQYF	TGTGCCAGCAGAAGCGTCCAAGAGACCCAGTACTTC
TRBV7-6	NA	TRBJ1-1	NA	CASAGQMNTEAFF	TGTGCCAGCGCAGGACAGATGAACACTGAAGCTTTCTTT
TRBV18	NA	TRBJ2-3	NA	CASSPAIEAVDTQYF	TGTGCCAGCTCACCCGCGATCGAGGCCGTAGATACGCAGTATTTT
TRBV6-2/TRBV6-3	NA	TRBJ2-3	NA	CASSPQPIPTDTQYF	TGTGCCAGCAGTCCACAGCCGATACCCACAGATACGCAGTATTTT
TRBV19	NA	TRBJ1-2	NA	CASSITGVRARRDYGYTF	TGTGCCAGTAGTATAACGGGGGTTCGGGCTCGACGGGACTATGGCTACACCTTC
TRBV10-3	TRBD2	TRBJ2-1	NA	CAISEGLAGVNEQFF	TGTGCCATCAGTGAGGGGCTAGCGGGAGTTAATGAGCAGTTCTTC
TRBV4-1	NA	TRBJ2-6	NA	CASSQHWLVGRAGANVLTF	TGCGCCAGCAGCCAGCATTGGCTAGTCGGGAGAGCCGGGGCCAACGTCCTGACTTTC
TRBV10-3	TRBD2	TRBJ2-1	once	CAIRRTSGSKSYNEQFF	TGTGCCATCAGGCGGACTAGCGGGAGTAAGTCCTACAATGAGCAGTTCTTC
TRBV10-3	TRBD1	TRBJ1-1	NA	CAIRGQGRHTEAFF	TGTGCCATCAGGGGACAGGGGCGGCACACTGAAGCTTTCTTT
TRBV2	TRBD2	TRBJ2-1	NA	CATSGWDYGYNEQFF	TGTGCCACCTCAGGTTGGGACTATGGGTACAATGAGCAGTTCTTC
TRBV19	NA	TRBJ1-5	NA	CASSIAGGSFNQPQHF	TGTGCCAGTAGTATAGCGGGGGGCAGTTTCAATCAGCCCCAGCATTTT
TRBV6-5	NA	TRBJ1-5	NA	CASSVQGHQPQHF	TGTGCCAGCAGCGTACAGGGTCATCAGCCCCAGCATTTT
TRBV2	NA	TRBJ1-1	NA	CASSDVTGSTEAFF	TGTGCCAGCAGTGATGTAACAGGGTCCACTGAAGCTTTCTTT
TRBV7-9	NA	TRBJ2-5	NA	CASSPKLTDKETQYF	TGTGCCAGCAGCCCTAAATTGACAGATAAAGAGACCCAGTACTTC
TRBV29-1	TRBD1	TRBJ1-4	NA	CSVEDGTGYEKLFF	TGCAGCGTTGAAGATGGGACAGGTTATGAAAAACTGTTTTTT
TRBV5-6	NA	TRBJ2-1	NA	CASSLGSPANEQFF	TGTGCCAGCAGCTTGGGGAGCCCGGCCAATGAGCAGTTCTTC
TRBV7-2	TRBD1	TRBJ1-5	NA	CASSLTGGGQPQHF	TGTGCCAGCAGCTTGACAGGGGGGGGTCAGCCCCAGCATTTT
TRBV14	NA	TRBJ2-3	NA	CASSQYAGSIPYF	TGTGCCAGCAGCCAATATGCCGGTTCTATTCCGTATTTT
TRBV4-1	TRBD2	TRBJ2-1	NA	CASSQDSGLAGRSSYNEQFF	TGCGCCAGCAGCCAAGACTCAGGCCTAGCGGGGAGAAGCTCCTACAATGAGCAGTTCTTC
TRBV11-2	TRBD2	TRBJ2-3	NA	CASSAGLAEADTQYF	TGTGCCAGCAGCGCGGGACTAGCGGAAGCAGATACGCAGTATTTT
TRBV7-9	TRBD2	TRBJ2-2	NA	CASSFGLAGDTGELFF	TGTGCCAGCAGCTTTGGGCTAGCGGGAGACACCGGGGAGCTGTTTTTT
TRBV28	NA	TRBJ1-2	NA	CASSPTDYYGYTF	TGTGCCAGCAGTCCAACAGATTACTATGGCTACACCTTC
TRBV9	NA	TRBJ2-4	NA	CASSVELAGHIQYF	TGTGCCAGCAGCGTAGAGCTAGCTGGACACATTCAGTACTTC
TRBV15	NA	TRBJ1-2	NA	CATSRDFSVRTHGYTF	TGTGCCACCAGCAGAGATTTTAGTGTCAGGACACATGGCTACACCTTC